The 18 T cell receptor beta chains presented below share a single source sample, sequenced in a study of blood T cell repertoires in COVID-19. Data came from immunoSEQ multiplex PCR; TCRdb stores just in-frame clones and leaves some out. In the table there are about 140,000 clones, approximately 80% of which are singletons. The sequenced sample was peripheral blood. The source of these receptors is an elderly woman with active or convalescent COVID-19.

This rearrangement joins TRBV28 to TRBJ1-2; D gene unclear. Trimming stripped 2 bases from V and 5 bases from J, with 9 bases between. Looked up from germline, CDR1 is MDHEN and CDR2 is SYDVKM. The CDR3 is 13 amino acids. CDR3 DNA: TGTGCCAGCAGTTTAGACTTTACTTATGGCTACACCTTC. Translation gives CASSLDFTYGYTF.

This clone was counted a few times. The chain has TRBV19 and TRBJ1-5; D remains ambiguous. The V end was cut by 4 bases, the J end by 4 bases, with 14 bases between. Germline values: CDR1 LNHDA, CDR2 SQIVND (reference sequence). The CDR3 covers 15 residues. CDR3 residues: CASSNGGFGNQPQHF. The CDR3 coding sequence is TGTGCCAGTAGTAACGGAGGGTTTGGAAATCAGCCCCAGCATTTT.

This clone was seen a few times. V is TRBV23-1 and J is TRBJ1-2; D is perhaps TRBD1 (5 bases). TRBV23-1 is flagged as an ORF with uncertain function. V was pared by 4 bases and J by 4 bases, with 19 bases between. There are 16 residues in the CDR3. This CDR3 reads CASSPYTRGEGYGYTF. Here the CDR3 DNA reads TGCGCCAGCAGTCCCTATACCCGGGGGGAAGGCTATGGCTACACCTTC.

The chain is built from TRBV6-5 and TRBJ1-3, with TRBD1 matching 7 bases. The CDR3 extends over 16 amino acids. V was pared by 2 bases and J by 1 base, with 5 bases of the junction left unmatched. Germline CDR1 is MNHEY and CDR2 is SVGAGI. The CDR3 reads CASSYLTGRSGNTIYF. In DNA form, the CDR3 reads TGTGCCAGCAGTTACCTGACAGGGAGGTCTGGAAACACCATATATTTT.

This clone was picked up one time. The J gene is TRBJ2-5, the V gene TRBV7-6, with TRBD1 identical over 9 bases. The CDR3 has 14 residues. Looked up from germline, CDR1 is SGHVS and CDR2 is FNYEAQ. Unmatched junction bases numbered 5, after V lost 5 bases and J lost 4 bases. The DNA for the CDR3 is TGTGCCAGCAGCCCGGGACAGGGATTAGAGACCCAGTACTTC. Translating it yields CASSPGQGLETQYF.

This chain uses TRBV9 with TRBJ2-5, with 9 bases aligning to TRBD2. Per germline, CDR1 SGDLS and CDR2 YYNGEE. CDR3 size: 13 residues. V dropped 6 bases and J dropped 4; count of bases not matched to a gene: 4. The CDR3: CASTGGGGETQYF. The CDR3 DNA is TGTGCCAGCACTGGCGGGGGGGGAGAGACCCAGTACTTC.

V and J are TRBV4-1 and TRBJ1-2; unclear D gene. Germline V gene data show CDR1 as MGHRA and CDR2 as YSYEKL. The germline V and J ends were trimmed by 4 bases and 4 bases, with 16 bases remaining between them. The CDR3 covers 15 residues. CDR3 sequence reads: CASSPDLGAGYGYTF. The CDR3 nucleotides are TGCGCCAGCAGCCCGGACTTGGGAGCGGGCTATGGCTACACCTTC.

The chain employs TRBV5-1 and TRBJ2-1, with D perhaps matching TRBD1 (6 bases). CDR1 is SGHRS, CDR2 YFSETQ, per germline. V was clipped by 0 bases and J by 7 bases, with 14 bases between them. The CDR3 runs to 15 residues. CDR3 amino acids: CASSLDQGKWNEQFF. Written as DNA, the CDR3 is TGCGCCAGCAGCTTGGACCAGGGGAAGTGGAATGAGCAGTTCTTC.

The genes are TRBV6-1 and TRBJ1-2; perhaps TRBD1 as D (6 bases). Germline CDR1 MNHNS, CDR2 SASEGT. CDR3 length equals 16 residues. V shed 4 bases and J shed 0 bases, with 15 bases lying between them. The CDR3 sequence: CASSGGVDRANYGYTF. The CDR3 nucleotides are TGTGCCAGCAGTGGGGGTGTGGACAGAGCTAACTATGGCTACACCTTC.

This clone occurred once. The rearrangement uses TRBV19 and TRBJ1-2; TRBD1 might be the D (5 bases). The CDR3 is 13 residues long. Germline values: CDR1 LNHDA, CDR2 SQIVND (reference sequence). V was cut by 5 bases and J by 3 bases, with 10 bases left in between. The CDR3: CASSPGIDYGYTF. The CDR3 nucleotides are TGTGCCAGTAGTCCAGGGATTGACTATGGCTACACCTTC.

The V call is TRBV27, the J call TRBJ1-1; TRBD1 matches at 9 bases. CDR3 length: 16 residues. The ends lost 5 bases at V and 0 bases at J; junction bases unmatched: 7. Germline CDR1 MNHEY, CDR2 SMNVEV (reference sequence). The CDR3 reads CASSPGQGYLNTEAFF. The CDR3 DNA reads as TGTGCCAGCAGTCCGGGACAGGGATATTTGAACACTGAAGCTTTCTTT.

V is TRBV5-1 and J is TRBJ2-2; 7 bases are a match to TRBD1. The V and J ends lost 0 bases and 3 bases, in that order; junction bases with no gene match: 11. Germline V gene sequence: CDR1 SGHRS, CDR2 YFSETQ. The CDR3 is made up of 18 amino acids. The CDR3 coding sequence is TGCGCCAGCAGCTTGGTACCCCGGGACAGCCAATACACCGGGGAGCTGTTTTTT. Protein product: CASSLVPRDSQYTGELFF.

This chain uses TRBV7-3 with TRBJ2-5, with 10 bases fitting TRBD1. This CDR3 spans 14 amino acids. The junction had 3 bases not matched to a gene; V was cut back by 3 bases and J by 5 bases. Looked up from germline, CDR1 is SGHTA and CDR2 is FQGTGA. This chain's CDR3 is CASSLTGGPETQYF. The DNA for the CDR3 is TGTGCCAGCAGCTTGACAGGGGGCCCGGAGACCCAGTACTTC.

CDR3 residues: CASREKQGGDYGYTF. In DNA, the CDR3 is TGTGCCAGCAGGGAAAAACAGGGTGGGGACTATGGCTACACCTTC. This sequence joins TRBV2 and TRBJ1-2, with a possible D match to TRBD1 (6 bases). The CDR3 contains 15 residues. Trimming shortened V by 6 bases and J by 3 bases, and 17 bases separated the two germline ends. CDR1 is SNHLY, CDR2 FYNNEI, per germline.

This clone was seen repeatedly, ten times or more. The V and J genes are TRBV5-1 and TRBJ1-5; D might be TRBD1 (6 bases). The CDR3 length is 14 residues. The germline CDR1 and CDR2 sequences are SGHRS and YFSETQ. With 4 bases removed from V and 2 bases from J, the gap between germline ends came to 10 bases. The CDR3 is CASSEQGGNQPQHF. The DNA for the CDR3 is TGCGCCAGCAGCGAACAGGGAGGCAATCAGCCCCAGCATTTT.

The chain employs TRBV28 and TRBJ2-5; TRBD1 matches 8 bases. The CDR3 is 16 residues long. CDR1 is MDHEN, CDR2 SYDVKM, per germline. Unmatched junction bases numbered 14, after V lost 6 bases and J lost 5 bases. The CDR3 DNA reads as TGTGCCAGCAGACTACGAGGAGGCAGGGGGCCTGAGACCCAGTACTTC. This encodes CASRLRGGRGPETQYF.

The genes are TRBV5-6 and TRBJ2-1; D gene uncertain. Looked up from germline, CDR1 is SGHDT and CDR2 is YYEEEE. There are 14 residues in the CDR3. V was cut by 0 bases and J by 4 bases, with 8 bases left in between. In DNA form, the CDR3 reads TGTGCCAGCAGCTTGGCCGGTATGTACAATGAGCAGTTCTTC. Translating it yields CASSLAGMYNEQFF.

The chain carries TRBV5-1 and TRBJ1-3, with D unclear. The CDR3 runs 13 residues. Trimming stripped 8 bases from V and 4 bases from J, with 13 bases between. Looked up from germline, CDR1 is SGHRS and CDR2 is YFSETQ. This CDR3 reads CARTPPGGNTIYF. The CDR3, as DNA: TGCGCCAGAACACCCCCAGGAGGAAACACCATATATTTT.